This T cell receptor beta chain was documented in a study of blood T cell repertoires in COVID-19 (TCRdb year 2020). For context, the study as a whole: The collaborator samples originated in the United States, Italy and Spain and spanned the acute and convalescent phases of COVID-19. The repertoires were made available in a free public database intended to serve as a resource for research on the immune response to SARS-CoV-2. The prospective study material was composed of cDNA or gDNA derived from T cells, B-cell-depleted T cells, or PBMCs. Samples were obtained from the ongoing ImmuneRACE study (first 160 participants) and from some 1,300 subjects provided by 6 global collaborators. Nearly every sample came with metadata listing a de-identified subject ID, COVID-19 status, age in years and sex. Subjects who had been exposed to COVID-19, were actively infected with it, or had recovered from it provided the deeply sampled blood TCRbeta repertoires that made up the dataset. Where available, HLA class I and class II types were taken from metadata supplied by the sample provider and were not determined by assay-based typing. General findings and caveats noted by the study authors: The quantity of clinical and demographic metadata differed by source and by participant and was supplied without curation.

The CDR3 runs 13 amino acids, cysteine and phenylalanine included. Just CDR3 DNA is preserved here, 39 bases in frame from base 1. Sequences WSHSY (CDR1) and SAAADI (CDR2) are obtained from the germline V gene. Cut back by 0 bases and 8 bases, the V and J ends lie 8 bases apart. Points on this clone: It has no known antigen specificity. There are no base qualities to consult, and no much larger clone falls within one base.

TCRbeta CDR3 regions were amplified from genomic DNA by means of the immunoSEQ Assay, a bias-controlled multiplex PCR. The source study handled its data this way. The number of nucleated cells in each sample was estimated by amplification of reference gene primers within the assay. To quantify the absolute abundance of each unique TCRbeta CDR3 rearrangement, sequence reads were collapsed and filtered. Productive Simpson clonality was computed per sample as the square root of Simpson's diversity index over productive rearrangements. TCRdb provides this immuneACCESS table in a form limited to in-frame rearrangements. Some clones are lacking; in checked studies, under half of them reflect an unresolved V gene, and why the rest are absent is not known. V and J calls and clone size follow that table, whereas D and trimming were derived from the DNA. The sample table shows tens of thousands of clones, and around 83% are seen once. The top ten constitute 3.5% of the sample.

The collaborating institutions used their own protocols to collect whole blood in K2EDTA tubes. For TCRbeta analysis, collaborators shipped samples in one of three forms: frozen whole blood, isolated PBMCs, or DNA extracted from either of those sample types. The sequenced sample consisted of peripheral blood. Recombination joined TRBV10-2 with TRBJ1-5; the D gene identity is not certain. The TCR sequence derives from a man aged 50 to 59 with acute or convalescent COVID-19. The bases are TGCGCCAGCAGTGAGTCCCGGGTCGAGCCCCAGCATTTT. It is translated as CASSESRVEPQHF.